The clone carrying this TCR beta chain occurred many times. The sample holds other DNA sequences that translate to the same CDR3. The data stem from a study of blood T cell repertoires in COVID-19. Clones were sequenced by immunoSEQ multiplex PCR, and TCRdb holds only the in-frame ones, with some missing. Altogether 200,000 to 250,000 clones are present, approximately 86% being singletons, with the ten largest covering 1.3% to 1.5%. The CDR3 spans 13 residues. Per the germline V gene, CDR1 is LGHDT and CDR2 is YNNKEL (reference sequence). V lost 4 bases, J lost 4 bases, and 10 bases lay in between. Sequencing was performed on peripheral blood. The clonotype was recovered from a man aged 80 or over with acute or convalescent COVID-19. This rearrangement joins TRBV3-1 (or the pseudogene TRBV3-2) to TRBJ1-1; D gene ambiguous. CDR3: CASSRYAFTEAFF. CDR3 DNA: TGTGCCAGCAGCCGATACGCGTTCACTGAAGCTTTCTTT.